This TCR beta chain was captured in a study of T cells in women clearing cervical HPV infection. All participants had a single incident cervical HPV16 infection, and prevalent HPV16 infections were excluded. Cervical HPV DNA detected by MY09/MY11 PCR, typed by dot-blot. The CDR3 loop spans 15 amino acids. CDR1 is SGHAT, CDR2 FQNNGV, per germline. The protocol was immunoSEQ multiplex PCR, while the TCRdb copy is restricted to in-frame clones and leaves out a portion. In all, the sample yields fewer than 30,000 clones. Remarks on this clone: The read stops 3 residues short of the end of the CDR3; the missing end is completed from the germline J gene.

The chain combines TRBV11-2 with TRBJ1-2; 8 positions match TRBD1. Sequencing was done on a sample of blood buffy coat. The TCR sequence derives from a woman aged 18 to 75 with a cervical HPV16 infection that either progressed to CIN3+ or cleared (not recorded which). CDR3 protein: CASSLGTGWIEGYTF. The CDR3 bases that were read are TGTGCCAGCAGCTTAGGGACAGGGTGGATTGAAGGC.